This passage covers 21 T cell receptor beta chains from one sample sequenced in a study of cytomegalovirus exposure and HLA in healthy donors. Researchers ran the PCR with 60 Vbeta and 13 Jbeta primers. Using immunoSEQ multiplex PCR, the repertoire was profiled, and TCRdb retains in-frame clones only, with some absent. The sample consists of some 130,000 clones, more than 75% of them appearing once. Material: PBMCs. The receptors were gathered from a woman aged 45-60 years in good health and CMV-seropositive.

The chain combines TRBV5-1 with TRBJ2-3; TRBD2 matches at 9 bases. Germline CDR1 reads SGHRS; CDR2 reads YFSETQ. This CDR3 comprises 16 residues. V trimming: 0 bases; J trimming: 7 bases; junction bases outside the gene matches: 9. The CDR3 coding sequence is TGCGCCAGCAGCTTGGTGGCGGGGGGGCGACTTTATACGCAGTATTTT. Its translation: CASSLVAGGRLYTQYF.

The rearrangement uses TRBV10-2 and TRBJ2-1, with 7 bases identical to TRBD2. V shed 4 bases, J shed 3 bases, and the junction held 12 bases outside the gene matches. Germline-derived CDR1 and CDR2 are WSHSY and SAAADI. The length of the CDR3 is 17 residues. For the CDR3, the DNA is TGCGCCAGCAGTGGGTTGCCGCGGGGCGGGGGCTACAATGAGCAGTTCTTC. Translated, it gives CASSGLPRGGGYNEQFF.

The V gene is TRBV5-4, the J gene TRBJ1-1, with 7 nucleotides matching TRBD1. The V and J ends lost 2 bases and 3 bases, in that order; junction bases with no gene match: 7. Germline loops: CDR1 SGHNT, CDR2 YYREEE (reference sequence). This CDR3 is built from 15 residues. This CDR3 is CASSFTYRGDTEAFF. The CDR3 DNA reads as TGTGCCAGCAGCTTCACCTACAGGGGAGACACTGAAGCTTTCTTT.

The rearrangement links TRBV9 to TRBJ1-3, with D perhaps matching TRBD1 (5 bases). Germline CDR1 is SGDLS and CDR2 is YYNGEE. V dropped 3 bases and J dropped 4 bases, with 11 bases sitting between them. The CDR3 consists of 14 residues. CDR3 DNA: TGTGCCAGCAGCGAGGGGATCGCCGGAAACACCATATATTTT. It specifies CASSEGIAGNTIYF.

In its sample, this clone was seen a few times. V is TRBV5-1 and J is TRBJ2-4, with D possibly matching TRBD2 (5 bases). CDR3 length equals 13 residues. V was cut by 4 bases and J by 10 bases, with 15 bases left in between. From germline, CDR1 is SGHRS and CDR2 YFSETQ. The CDR3 region is CASSQRTDLIQYF. CDR3 coding DNA: TGCGCCAGCAGCCAGCGGACGGATCTAATTCAGTACTTC.

On this clone: This sample also contains other DNA sequences that code for the same CDR3. The chain couples TRBV28 to TRBJ2-3; TRBD2 matches 12 bases. Per germline, CDR1 MDHEN and CDR2 SYDVKM. The CDR3 has 13 amino acids. Unmatched junction bases numbered 8, after V lost 11 bases and J lost 8 bases. CDR3 sequence: CAGASGRGGTQYF. The CDR3 region has the DNA TGTGCCGGCGCTAGCGGGAGGGGAGGTACGCAGTATTTT. Based on the CDR3 plus reference TRBV28 and TRBJ2-3, the full variable domain is DVKVTQSSRYLVKRTGEKVFLECVQDMDHENMFWYRQDPGLGLRLIYFSYDVKMKEKGDIPEGYSVSREKKERFSLILESASTNQTSMYLCAGASGRGGTQYFGPGTRLTVL.

The J gene is TRBJ1-2, the V gene TRBV19, with a possible D match to TRBD1 (5 bases). This CDR3 has 15 residues. CDR1 is LNHDA, CDR2 SQIVND, per germline (reference sequence). V lost 7 bases and J lost 3, with 18 bases in between. The chain's CDR3 is CASNSRPGGDYGYTF. The DNA for the CDR3 is TGTGCCAGTAACTCAAGGCCAGGAGGGGACTATGGCTACACCTTC. Based on the CDR3 plus reference TRBV19 and TRBJ1-2, the full variable domain is DGGITQSPKYLFRKEGQNVTLSCEQNLNHDAMYWYRQDPGQGLRLIYYSQIVNDFQKGDIAEGYSVSREKKESFPLTVTSAQKNPTAFYLCASNSRPGGDYGYTFGSGTRLTVV.

This clone occurred a few times. The chain uses TRBV29-1 and TRBJ2-3; 12 bases are a match to TRBD2. With V trimmed by 4 bases and J by 5 bases, 13 bases remained unmatched. Per germline, CDR1 SQVTM and CDR2 ANQGSEA. The CDR3 extends over 17 amino acids. The CDR3 here is CSVGGGASGGAVDTQYF. Here the CDR3 DNA reads TGCAGCGTTGGCGGAGGGGCTAGCGGGGGGGCGGTAGATACGCAGTATTTT.

The chain has TRBV9 and TRBJ2-5; TRBD2 matches 8 bases. Germline CDR1 and CDR2: SGDLS and YYNGEE. This CDR3 is 16 amino acids long. The V and J ends lost 2 bases and 4 bases, in that order; junction bases with no gene match: 10. The DNA for the CDR3 is TGTGCCAGCAGCGTCGGAGGCGGGAGGTTCATAGAGACCCAGTACTTC. Translated: CASSVGGGRFIETQYF.

The gene calls are TRBV7-9 and TRBJ2-7, with D tentatively TRBD2 (6 bases). CDR3 length: 16 residues. The ends were cut back, 4 bases at V and 1 base at J, with 17 bases in the middle. The germline V gene has CDR1 SEHNR and CDR2 FQNEAQ (reference sequence). The CDR3 DNA reads TGTGCCAGCAGCTCGTTAAAGGGGACTCGATCCTACGAGCAGTACTTC. This codes for CASSSLKGTRSYEQYF. Full variable domain (outside the CDR3, taken from reference TRBV7-9 and TRBJ2-7): DTGVSQNPRHKITKRGQNVTFRCDPISEHNRLYWYRQTLGQGPEFLTYFQNEAQLEKSRLLSDRFSAERPKGSFSTLEIQRTEQGDSAMYLCASSSLKGTRSYEQYFGPGTRLTVT.

The V gene is TRBV5-4, the J gene TRBJ2-3, with 8 positions matching TRBD1. Unmatched junction bases numbered 11, after V lost 0 bases and J lost 5 bases. In germline, CDR1 is SGHNT, CDR2 YYREEE (reference sequence). The CDR3 contains 17 residues. Here the CDR3 DNA reads TGTGCCAGCAGCTTGGGGGGTCCCAGACAGGGGTTAGATACGCAGTATTTT. It is translated as CASSLGGPRQGLDTQYF.

This chain uses TRBV15 with TRBJ1-1, with D uncertain. From germline, CDR1 is LNHNV and CDR2 YYDKDF (reference sequence). The CDR3 sequence is 15 residues long. V lost 0 bases to trimming and J lost 4 bases, with 12 bases between them. The CDR3 sequence: CATSRDPVEATEAFF. The CDR3 DNA follows: TGTGCCACCAGCAGAGATCCAGTCGAGGCCACTGAAGCTTTCTTT.

This sequence joins TRBV20-1 and TRBJ1-1; D might be TRBD1 (5 bases). Per germline, CDR1 DFQATT and CDR2 SNEGSKA (reference sequence). The CDR3 contains 11 residues. The V end lost 7 bases, the J end lost 3 bases, and 9 bases lay between the germline ends. DNA of the CDR3: TGCAGTGTAACGGGGGACACTGAAGCTTTCTTT. Protein: CSVTGDTEAFF.

The chain links TRBV1 to TRBJ2-5; the table's TRBD2 call for D was not verified on the DNA. TRBV1 corresponds to a pseudogene. The CDR3 is 17 amino acids. In nucleotides, the CDR3 is TGCACCAGCAGCCTTTCAATCCGGACTAGCGGACAAGAGACCCAGTACTTC. Protein product: CTSSLSIRTSGQETQYF.

The chain carries TRBV5-1 and TRBJ2-3; a possible D gene is TRBD1 (6 bases). V lost 1 base to trimming and J lost 0 bases, with 24 bases between them. Germline values: CDR1 SGHRS, CDR2 YFSETQ. The CDR3 contains 20 residues. CDR3 sequence reads: CASSLIWQGGRGSSTDTQYF. The CDR3 DNA reads TGCGCCAGCAGCTTGATTTGGCAAGGGGGAAGGGGCTCAAGCACAGATACGCAGTATTTT. Drawing the rest from reference TRBV5-1 and TRBJ2-3, the complete variable domain is KAGVTQTPRYLIKTRGQQVTLSCSPISGHRSVSWYQQTPGQGLQFLFEYFSETQRNKGNFPGRFSGRQFSNSRSEMNVSTLELGDSALYLCASSLIWQGGRGSSTDTQYFGPGTRLTVL.

This chain joins TRBV28 and TRBJ2-6; 8 positions agree with TRBD1. There are 14 residues in the CDR3. The V and J ends lost 9 bases and 4 bases, in that order; junction bases with no gene match: 5. Germline V CDR1 and CDR2: MDHEN, SYDVKM. The CDR3 spells CASQGAWGANVLTF. In nucleotides, the CDR3 is TGTGCCAGTCAGGGGGCGTGGGGGGCCAACGTCCTGACTTTC.

This clone was picked up a small number of times. This chain connects TRBV5-4 to TRBJ2-1; TRBD2 agrees at 7 bases. Germline V gene data show CDR1 as SGHNT and CDR2 as YYREEE (reference sequence). Trimming at V came to 1 base and at J to 3 bases, leaving 7 bases not matched to a gene. This CDR3 region has 16 residues. The CDR3 sequence is CASSLSRGGDYNEQFF. The CDR3, as DNA: TGTGCCAGCAGCTTGTCCCGTGGGGGGGACTACAATGAGCAGTTCTTC.

The CDR3 DNA is TGTGCCAGCAGCCTTTTTCCCTCTATGGGCTGGGCTGAAGCTTTCTTT. Protein sequence: CASSLFPSMGWAEAFF. The chain joins TRBV28 to TRBJ1-1; D is undetermined. Germline CDR1 is MDHEN and CDR2 is SYDVKM. There are 16 residues in the CDR3. The germline V and J ends were trimmed by 6 bases and 6 bases, with 23 bases remaining between them.

This rearrangement joins TRBV9 to TRBJ2-3, with 10 bases matching TRBD2. Trimming at V came to 3 bases and at J to 3 bases, leaving 4 bases not matched to a gene. Per the germline V gene, CDR1 is SGDLS and CDR2 is YYNGEE. The CDR3 is made up of 15 amino acids. CDR3 DNA sequence: TGTGCCAGCAGCGATCTAGCGGGGGCAACAGATACGCAGTATTTT. Amino acids: CASSDLAGATDTQYF.

The chain carries TRBV5-1 and TRBJ2-2; TRBD2 might be the D (5 bases). The CDR3 has 14 amino acids. Germline V gives CDR1 SGHRS, CDR2 YFSETQ. V lost 5 bases, J lost 2 bases, and 10 bases lay in between. The CDR3 loop reads CASRGEGNTGELFF. For the CDR3, the DNA is TGCGCCAGCAGAGGCGAGGGTAACACCGGGGAGCTGTTTTTT.

The rearrangement joins TRBV6-1 to TRBJ1-2; no clear D gene. The CDR3 spans 13 residues. Trimming took off 2 bases at V and 4 bases at J, with 8 bases between the two ends. Germline V gene lookup returns CDR1 MNHNS and CDR2 SASEGT. CDR3 loop: CASSEWSGYGYTF. The CDR3 bases are TGTGCCAGCAGTGAATGGTCAGGCTATGGCTACACCTTC.